Below are 13 T cell receptor beta chains sequenced from a single sample in a study of blood T cells in healthy people across ages. Then a second PCR, running roughly 7 to 11 cycles, was carried out with a sample-barcoded 5' primer and a J-beta primer mix. TCRdb re-called the 5' RACE reads with MiXCR, one entry per CDR3 protein. The sample records more than 1.4 million distinct CDR3 sequences, about 40% being singletons. The sequencing input was blood. These receptors were obtained from a woman in her late teens or twenties in good health.

The V call is TRBV5-4, the J call TRBJ2-3; no clear D. V shed 4 bases and J shed 2 bases, with 17 bases lying between them. Per germline, CDR1 SGHNT and CDR2 YYREEE (reference sequence). The CDR3 contains 16 residues. CDR3 region: CASSDHKGNPTDTQYF. CDR3 in DNA: TGTGCCAGCAGCGACCACAAGGGAAACCCCACAGATACGCAGTATTTT.

The sample holds a few counts of this clonotype. This sequence joins TRBV5-1 and TRBJ2-3; D is undetermined. Trimming removed 0 bases from V and 2 bases from J, with 13 bases in between. The CDR3 is made up of 16 amino acids. CDR1 is SGHRS and CDR2 is YFSETQ in the germline V gene. The CDR3 reads CASSLGVGTITDTQYF. In DNA form, the CDR3 reads TGCGCCAGCAGCTTGGGCGTGGGTACAATCACAGATACGCAGTATTTT.

The chain links TRBV9 to TRBJ2-3, with a possible D match to TRBD2 (5 bases). This CDR3 contains 13 residues. The germline CDR1 and CDR2 sequences are SGDLS and YYNGEE. V gave up 4 bases and J gave up 4 bases, with 10 bases separating them. DNA of the CDR3: TGTGCCAGCAGCCCCGGGGAAGCAGATACGCAGTATTTT. This translates into CASSPGEADTQYF.

The chain couples TRBV10-3 to TRBJ1-2, with a possible D match to TRBD1 (5 bases). The germline V and J ends were trimmed by 5 bases and 2 bases, with 12 bases remaining between them. This CDR3 comprises 14 residues. Germline CDR1 ENHRY, CDR2 SYGVKD. CDR3: CAISSGTDNYGYTF. As DNA, the CDR3 is TGTGCCATCAGTTCCGGGACGGACAACTATGGCTACACCTTC.

The rearrangement uses TRBV14 and TRBJ2-5; no firm D call. CDR1 is SGHDN and CDR2 is FVKESK in the germline V gene. Trimming cost V 4 bases and J 11 bases, with 11 bases left between them. This CDR3 has 11 residues. CDR3 DNA: TGTGCCAGCAGCCCAGGAGTTCGGCAGTACTTC. Protein product: CASSPGVRQYF. Full variable domain (rest looked up from reference TRBV14 and TRBJ2-5): EAGVTQFPSHSVIEKGQTVTLRCDPISGHDNLYWYRRVMGKEIKFLLHFVKESKQDESGMPNNRFLAERTGGTYSTLKVQPAELEDSGVYFCASSPGVRQYFGPGTRLLVL.

The genes are TRBV5-1 and TRBJ2-3; 9 nucleotides align to TRBD2. The J segment lost 0 bases and the V segment lost 7 bases, leaving 15 bases of the junction unmatched. The CDR3 length is 18 residues. Germline-derived CDR1 and CDR2 are SGHRS and YFSETQ. The CDR3 protein is CASSSPRASGMSTDTQYF. CDR3 bases: TGCGCCAGCTCATCCCCCAGGGCTAGCGGGATGAGCACAGATACGCAGTATTTT.

The chain carries TRBV7-9 and TRBJ2-7; a weak D match, TRBD1 (5 bases). Trimming shortened V by 5 bases and J by 1 base, and 12 bases separated the two germline ends. CDR3 length equals 14 residues. Germline V gene data show CDR1 as SEHNR and CDR2 as FQNEAQ (reference sequence). The CDR3 is CASSPPGRSYEQYF. The CDR3 DNA follows: TGTGCCAGCAGCCCCCCAGGGCGATCCTACGAGCAGTACTTC.

This clonotype has more than one count but fewer than ten. The chain is built from TRBV27 and TRBJ2-3; D is unclear. Trimming took 8 bases from V and 0 from J, leaving 18 bases between them. Per germline, CDR1 MNHEY and CDR2 SMNVEV (reference sequence). The CDR3 extends over 16 amino acids. Written as DNA, the CDR3 is TGTGCCAGCGGACCCATCGGAGTGGGGAGCACAGATACGCAGTATTTT. It translates to CASGPIGVGSTDTQYF.

The rearrangement links TRBV6-1 to TRBJ2-4; TRBD1 matches at 8 bases. The DNA matches TRBJ2-7 better at its end, which makes the J call doubtful. Germline V gene sequence: CDR1 MNHNS, CDR2 SASEGT. This CDR3 contains 15 residues. The CDR3 nucleotides are TGTGCCAGCAGTGAACCAGGACAGGGACCCTACGAGCAGTACTTC. Translating gives CASSEPGQGPYEQYF.

The rearrangement links TRBV11-2 to TRBJ1-4; perhaps TRBD1 as D (6 bases). Per germline, CDR1 SGHAT and CDR2 FQNNGV. V dropped 6 bases and J dropped 7 bases, with 15 bases sitting between them. The CDR3 extends over 14 amino acids. CDR3 nucleotides: TGTGCCAGCAGTTCCCAAGTGGGGGCTGAAAAACTGTTTTTT. Its translation: CASSSQVGAEKLFF.

The sample holds many counts of this clonotype. The CDR3 DNA reads as TGTGCCAGCACGGCTACTAGCGGGACCACAGATACGCAGTATTTT. Translated: CASTATSGTTDTQYF. The chain couples TRBV2 to TRBJ2-3; the match to TRBD2 covers 10 bases. The CDR3 extends over 15 amino acids. V lost 7 bases to trimming and J lost 2 bases; unmatched junction nucleotides: 6. Germline loops: CDR1 SNHLY, CDR2 FYNNEI.

J is TRBJ2-5 and V is TRBV7-9; D is perhaps TRBD2 (5 bases). V lost 7 bases and J lost 1, with 13 bases in between. The length of the CDR3 is 14 residues. CDR1 is SEHNR, CDR2 FQNEAQ, per germline (reference sequence). The CDR3 nucleotides are TGTGCCAGCAACCCGCCGGGATCCCAAGAGACCCAGTACTTC. Translated, it gives CASNPPGSQETQYF.

This chain connects TRBV25-1 to TRBJ1-6; possibly TRBD1 for D (6 bases). The CDR3 runs to 15 residues. From germline, CDR1 is MGHDK and CDR2 SYGVNS. Trimming took off 1 base at V and 8 bases at J, with 12 bases between the two ends. CDR3 coding DNA: TGTGCCAGCAGTGAATCTGCAGGGGCCCATTCACCCCTCCACTTT. Translated, it gives CASSESAGAHSPLHF. The complete variable domain, with remaining parts taken from reference TRBV25-1 and TRBJ1-6, reads EADIYQTPRYLVIGTGKKITLECSQTMGHDKMYWYQQDPGMELHLIHYSYGVNSTEKGDLSSESTVSRIRTEHFPLTLESARPSHTSQYLCASSESAGAHSPLHFGNGTRLTVT.